This TCR beta chain appears in the sequencing data of a study of graft-versus-host responses after intestinal transplantation. Study summary: Transplants given to recipients were multivisceral, liver-intestinal, or isolated intestinal. For 3 to 4 years after anti-thymocyte globulin induction, all recipients took tacrolimus and steroids.

This CDR3 spans 14 amino acids. V lost 6 bases and J lost 0; bases outside the gene matches: 1. Germline loops: CDR1 MNHEY, CDR2 SMNVEV (reference sequence). Sequenced by immunoSEQ multiplex PCR; TCRdb stores in-frame clones only, minus some. Here the sample spans approximately 90,000 clones, under 95% being singletons. A note on this clone: Antigen: not known.

Overall study findings and caveats: Individuals who had graft-donor T cell macrochimerism had allografts that showed high graft-versus-host to host-versus-graft clonal ratios. After transplant, early declines in HvG clones were associated with peak levels of circulating GvH clones.

The sequence came from a human donor who received an intestinal transplant. The sequences come from unstimulated CD8+ T cells sorted from spleen or lymph node cells, collected before intestinal transplant. The chain recombines TRBV27 with TRBJ2-7; 11 bases line up with TRBD2. DNA for the CDR3: TGTGCCAGCAGACTAGCGGGAGACTCCTACGAGCAGTACTTC. It yields the protein CASRLAGDSYEQYF.